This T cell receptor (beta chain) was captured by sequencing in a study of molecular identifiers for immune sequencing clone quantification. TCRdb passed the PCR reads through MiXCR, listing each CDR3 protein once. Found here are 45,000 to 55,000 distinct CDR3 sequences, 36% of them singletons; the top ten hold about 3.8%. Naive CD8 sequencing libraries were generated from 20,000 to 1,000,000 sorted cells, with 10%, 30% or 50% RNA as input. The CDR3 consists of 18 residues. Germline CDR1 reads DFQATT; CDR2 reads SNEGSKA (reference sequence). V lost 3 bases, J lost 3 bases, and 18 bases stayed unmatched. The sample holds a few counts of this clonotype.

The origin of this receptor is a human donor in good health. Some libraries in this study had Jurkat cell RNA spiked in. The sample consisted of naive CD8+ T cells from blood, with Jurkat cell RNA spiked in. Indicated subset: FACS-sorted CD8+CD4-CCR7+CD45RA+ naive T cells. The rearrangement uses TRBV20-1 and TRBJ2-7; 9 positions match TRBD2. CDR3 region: CSASGEKSWTSADYEQYF. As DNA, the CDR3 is TGCAGTGCTAGCGGAGAAAAATCCTGGACTAGCGCAGACTACGAGCAGTACTTC.